This TCR beta chain derives from a study of patients and donors after allogeneic stem cell transplantation. TCRdb reprocessed the RT-PCR reads with MiXCR, giving one entry per CDR3 protein. The table shows more than 55,000 distinct CDR3 sequences, with about an eighth occurring only once. Trimming took off 3 bases at V and 0 bases at J, with 11 bases between the two ends. The CDR3 runs 15 residues. CDR1 and CDR2 from the germline V gene are ENHRY and SYGVKD. This clonotype has a count of ten or more. Material for sequencing was blood, either unsorted or a sorted T cell fraction (not recorded which). J is TRBJ1-2 and V is TRBV10-3; tentatively, D is TRBD1 (6 bases). The sequence came from a human donor who was either an allogeneic HSCT recipient or a stem cell or donor lymphocyte infusion donor (not recorded which). It is not recorded whose cells these are; they may come from a transplant donor. CDR3 nucleotide sequence: TGTGCCATCAGTGAAACCGGGACATCTAACTATGGCTACACCTTC. Amino acid sequence: CAISETGTSNYGYTF.